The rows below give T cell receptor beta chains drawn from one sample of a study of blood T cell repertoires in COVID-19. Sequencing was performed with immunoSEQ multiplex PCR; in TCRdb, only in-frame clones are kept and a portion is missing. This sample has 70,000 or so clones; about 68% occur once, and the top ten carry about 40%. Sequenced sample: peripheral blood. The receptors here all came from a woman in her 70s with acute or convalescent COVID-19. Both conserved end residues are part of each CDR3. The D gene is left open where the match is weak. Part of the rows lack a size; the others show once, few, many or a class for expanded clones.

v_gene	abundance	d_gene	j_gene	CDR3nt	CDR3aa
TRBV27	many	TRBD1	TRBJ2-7	TGTGCCAGCAGTCGCTCCGGGACAGTCTCCTACGAGCAGTACTTC	CASSRSGTVSYEQYF
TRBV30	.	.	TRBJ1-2	TGTGCCTGGAGAAATATCCCGGGGAACTATGGCTACACCTTC	CAWRNIPGNYGYTF
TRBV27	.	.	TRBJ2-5	TGTGCCAGCAGTACGCTATCGGGAACCCAGTACTTC	CASSTLSGTQYF
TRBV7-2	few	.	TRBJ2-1	TGTGCCAGCAGCTTCTCCCGCAGCTCCTACAATGAGCAGTTCTTC	CASSFSRSSYNEQFF
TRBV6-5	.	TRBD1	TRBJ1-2	TGTGCCAGCAGTATCGGGACAGAAAACTATGGCTACACCTTC	CASSIGTENYGYTF
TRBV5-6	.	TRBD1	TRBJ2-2	TGTGCCAGCAGCTTGACCCCGGGACAGCGAGGGACCGGGGAGCTGTTTTTT	CASSLTPGQRGTGELFF
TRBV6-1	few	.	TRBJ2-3	TGTGCCAGCAGTGAAGGACAGGCCACAGATACGCAGTATTTT	CASSEGQATDTQYF
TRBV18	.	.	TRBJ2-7	TGTGCCAGCTCACCATTGGCAGGGCAGGCCAGCTCCTACGAGCAGTACTTC	CASSPLAGQASSYEQYF
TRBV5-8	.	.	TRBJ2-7	TGTGCCAGCCTCCCTCGGGGCTACGAGCAGTACTTC	CASLPRGYEQYF
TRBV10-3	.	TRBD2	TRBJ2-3	TGTGCCATCAGGGCTACTAGCGGGAGGGCGACCAATACGCAGTATTTT	CAIRATSGRATNTQYF
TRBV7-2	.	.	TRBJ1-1	TGTGCCAGCAGCTTAGGCACGGTGCTCACTGAAGCTTTCTTT	CASSLGTVLTEAFF
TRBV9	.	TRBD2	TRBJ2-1	TGTGCCAGCAGCGTAGGACTAGCGGGGTACAATGAGCAGTTCTTC	CASSVGLAGYNEQFF
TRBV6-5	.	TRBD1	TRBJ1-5	TGTGCCAGCAGCACCACCGGGACAGGGGGACAGCCCCAGCATTTT	CASSTTGTGGQPQHF
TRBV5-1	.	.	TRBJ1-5	TGCCCCAGCAGCGAAGGGGGTGGGGGTCAGCCCCAGCATTTT	CPSSEGGGGQPQHF
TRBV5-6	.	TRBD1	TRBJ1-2	TGTGCCAGCAGCGCAAAGGACAGGAGATATGGCTACACCTTC	CASSAKDRRYGYTF
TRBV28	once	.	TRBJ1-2	TGTGCCAGCAGTTTATCGGACGCTAGCGGCTACACCTTC	CASSLSDASGYTF
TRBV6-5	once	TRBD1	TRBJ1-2	TGTGCCAGCAGTTACGCCCAGGGGGCAAGTGGCTATGGCTACACCTTC	CASSYAQGASGYGYTF
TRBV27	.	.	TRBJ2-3	TGTGCCAGCAGCTGGACAGCCAGTATCACAGATACGCAGTATTTT	CASSWTASITDTQYF